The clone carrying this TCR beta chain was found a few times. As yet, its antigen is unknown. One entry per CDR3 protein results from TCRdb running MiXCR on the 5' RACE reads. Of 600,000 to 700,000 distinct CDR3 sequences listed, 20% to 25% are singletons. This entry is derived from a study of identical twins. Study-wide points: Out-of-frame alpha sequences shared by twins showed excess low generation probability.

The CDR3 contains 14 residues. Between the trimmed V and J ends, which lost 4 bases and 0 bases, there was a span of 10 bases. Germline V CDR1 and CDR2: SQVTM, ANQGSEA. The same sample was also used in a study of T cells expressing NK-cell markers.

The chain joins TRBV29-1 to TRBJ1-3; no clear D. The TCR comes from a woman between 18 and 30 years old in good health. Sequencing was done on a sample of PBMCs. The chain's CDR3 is CSVARGTSGNTIYF. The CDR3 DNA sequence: TGCAGCGTTGCTCGCGGAACCTCTGGAAACACCATATATTTT.